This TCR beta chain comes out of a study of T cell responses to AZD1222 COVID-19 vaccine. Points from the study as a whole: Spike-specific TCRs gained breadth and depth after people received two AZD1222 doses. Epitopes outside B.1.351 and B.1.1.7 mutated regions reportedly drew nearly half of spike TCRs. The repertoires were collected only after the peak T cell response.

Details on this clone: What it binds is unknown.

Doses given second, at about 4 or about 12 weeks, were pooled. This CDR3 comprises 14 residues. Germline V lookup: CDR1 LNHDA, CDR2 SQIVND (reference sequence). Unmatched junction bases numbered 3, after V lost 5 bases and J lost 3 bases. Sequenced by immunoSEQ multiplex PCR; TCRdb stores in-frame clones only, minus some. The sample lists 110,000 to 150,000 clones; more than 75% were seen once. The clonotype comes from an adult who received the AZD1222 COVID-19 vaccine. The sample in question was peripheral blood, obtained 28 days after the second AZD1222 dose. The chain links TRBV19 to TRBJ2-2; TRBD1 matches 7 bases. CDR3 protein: CASSEGAHTGELFF. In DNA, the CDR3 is TGTGCCAGTAGTGAGGGGGCTCACACCGGGGAGCTGTTTTTT.